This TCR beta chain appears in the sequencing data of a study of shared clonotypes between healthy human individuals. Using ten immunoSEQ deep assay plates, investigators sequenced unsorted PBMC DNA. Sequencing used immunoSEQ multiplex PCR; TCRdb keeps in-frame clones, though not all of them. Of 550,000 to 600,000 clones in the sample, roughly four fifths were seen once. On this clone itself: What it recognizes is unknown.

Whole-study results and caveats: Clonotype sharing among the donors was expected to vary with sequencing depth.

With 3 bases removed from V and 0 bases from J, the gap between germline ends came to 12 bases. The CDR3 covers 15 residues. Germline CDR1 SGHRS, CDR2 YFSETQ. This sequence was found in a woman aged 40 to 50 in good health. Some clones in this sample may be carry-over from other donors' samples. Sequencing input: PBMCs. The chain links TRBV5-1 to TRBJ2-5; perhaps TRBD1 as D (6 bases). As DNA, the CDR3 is TGCGCCAGCAGCTACTTACCAGGGGACCAAGAGACCCAGTACTTC. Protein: CASSYLPGDQETQYF.